One and the same sample provided the 7 T cell receptor beta chains below, sequenced in a study of shared clonotypes between healthy human individuals. This table comes from immunoSEQ multiplex PCR, and its TCRdb copy is limited to in-frame clones, with some not included. The sample lists 2 million to 2.5 million clones; around 93% were seen once. Material for sequencing was naive CD4+ T cells from PBMCs. The subset was: CD45RA+ positively selected. These receptors originate from a man between 18 and 29 years old in good health. Some clones in this sample may be carry-over from other donors' samples.

The chain uses TRBV5-4 and TRBJ1-2; no firm D call. The CDR3 contains 13 residues. The V end was cut by 3 bases, the J end by 0 bases, with 6 bases between. CDR1 SGHNT and CDR2 YYREEE come from the germline V gene (reference sequence). The CDR3 sequence: CASSYMSNYGYTF. In nucleotides, the CDR3 is TGTGCCAGCAGCTACATGTCTAACTATGGCTACACCTTC.

The V gene is TRBV11-3, the J gene TRBJ2-7; TRBD2 might be the D (6 bases). CDR3 length: 13 amino acids. The V end lost 5 bases, the J end lost 3 bases, and 11 bases lay between the germline ends. From germline, CDR1 is SGHNT and CDR2 YENEEA. The CDR3 region has the DNA TGTGCCAGCAGCCGGGGGACCTTCTACGAGCAGTACTTC. It encodes CASSRGTFYEQYF.

This clone was seen only once. The chain combines TRBV7-2 with TRBJ2-1; 15 nucleotides match TRBD2. Unmatched junction bases numbered 6, after V lost 10 bases and J lost 8 bases. The CDR3 runs 14 residues. Germline V lookup: CDR1 SGHTA, CDR2 FQGNSA. The CDR3 region is CATGLAGGKDEQFF. DNA of the CDR3: TGTGCCACGGGACTAGCGGGAGGCAAGGATGAGCAGTTCTTC. The entire variable domain, with the rest obtained from reference TRBV7-2 and TRBJ2-1, is as follows: GAGVSQSPSNKVTEKGKDVELRCDPISGHTALYWYRQSLGQGLEFLIYFQGNSAPDKSGLPSDRFSAERTGGSVSTLTIQRTQQEDSAVYLCATGLAGGKDEQFFGPGTRLTVL.

The CDR3 sequence: CASSPNREGPDTQYF. The CDR3 DNA reads TGTGCCAGCAGCCCCAACCGGGAGGGCCCAGATACGCAGTATTTT. J is TRBJ2-3 and V is TRBV25-1, with 8 bases identical to TRBD2. This CDR3 contains 15 residues. Germline V gene data show CDR1 as MGHDK and CDR2 as SYGVNS. The V gene end was trimmed by 6 bases and the J gene end by 4 bases; junction bases not matched to a gene: 9. Complete variable domain (other parts from reference TRBV25-1 and TRBJ2-3): EADIYQTPRYLVIGTGKKITLECSQTMGHDKMYWYQQDPGMELHLIHYSYGVNSTEKGDLSSESTVSRIRTEHFPLTLESARPSHTSQYLCASSPNREGPDTQYFGPGTRLTVL.

The J gene is TRBJ2-2, the V gene TRBV27, with 10 positions matching TRBD2. The CDR3 totals 18 residues. CDR1 and CDR2 from the germline V gene are MNHEY and SMNVEV (reference sequence). V lost 6 bases, J lost 3 bases, and 13 bases stayed unmatched. CDR3 bases: TGTGCCAGCAGAAAACTAACGCTAGCGGGAGCCCACACCGGGGAGCTGTTTTTT. It specifies CASRKLTLAGAHTGELFF.

This clone was counted a single time. The rearrangement links TRBV7-2 to TRBJ2-7; 7 bases match TRBD2. CDR3 length: 14 residues. Germline V CDR1 and CDR2: SGHTA, FQGNSA. The V gene end was trimmed by 4 bases and the J gene end by 5 bases; junction bases not matched to a gene: 8. Here the CDR3 DNA reads TGTGCCAGCAGCTCCCGAGCCACTAGCGACGAGCAGTACTTC. This translates into CASSSRATSDEQYF. Together with reference TRBV7-2 and TRBJ2-7, the CDR3 gives the full variable domain: GAGVSQSPSNKVTEKGKDVELRCDPISGHTALYWYRQSLGQGLEFLIYFQGNSAPDKSGLPSDRFSAERTGGSVSTLTIQRTQQEDSAVYLCASSSRATSDEQYFGPGTRLTVT.

The chain has TRBV27 and TRBJ2-7; D is unclear. Trimming removed 0 bases at V and 0 bases at J, with 9 bases between. Per germline, CDR1 MNHEY and CDR2 SMNVEV (reference sequence). The CDR3 extends over 15 amino acids. DNA for the CDR3: TGTGCCAGCAGTTTATCGATGGTGGGCTCCTACGAGCAGTACTTC. Its translation: CASSLSMVGSYEQYF.